The text below deals with one TCR beta chain. Its specificity is not known. Between about 10,000 and 110,000 sorted cells per subset supplied genomic DNA. Some clones are missing from TCRdb's copy, which holds only in-frame ones; the method was immunoSEQ multiplex PCR. The table records about 15,000 clones, just over 90% of them present only once. This sample was included in a study of CD39 and CD103 CD8 tumor-infiltrating T cells. Across the whole study: Comparisons covered HPV-positive and HPV-negative HNSCC, ovarian cancer and melanoma patients.

General study findings and limits: Unlike DN TIL clonotypes, DP TIL clonotypes seldom appeared in blood.

The V and J ends lost 1 base and 4 bases respectively, with 8 bases between them. Germline values: CDR1 MGHRA, CDR2 YSYEKL. This CDR3 is 14 amino acids long. CCR7 was ignored; memory CD8 cells were sorted as CD8+CD4-CD45RA-. V and J are TRBV4-1 and TRBJ2-1; the D gene is possibly TRBD2 (5 bases). The sample comprised CD8+ T cells sorted from blood. Subset indicated: total memory CD8 T cells (CD45RA-CCR7+/-) from blood or uninvolved lymph node. The clonotype comes from a human donor with head and neck squamous cell carcinoma. The CDR3 region is CASSQGTGYNEQFF. As DNA, the CDR3 is TGCGCCAGCAGCCAAGGGACGGGATACAATGAGCAGTTCTTC.